A single sample gave rise to the 12 T cell receptor beta chains below, sequenced in a study of blood T cell repertoires in COVID-19. The assay was immunoSEQ multiplex PCR, and TCRdb's table has in-frame clones only and misses some. Here the sample spans 200,000 or so clones, roughly 80% being singletons. Sample: PBMCs or T cells enriched from blood (not recorded which). The receptors come from a woman aged 40 to 50 with acute COVID-19.

For this clone: Additional DNA sequences in this sample encode the identical CDR3. This chain connects TRBV7-3 to TRBJ1-1; D gene unclear. This CDR3 region has 13 residues. V lost 0 bases and J 2 bases, leaving 4 bases between the germline ends. CDR1 and CDR2 (germline): SGHTA, FQGTGA. The CDR3 loop reads CASSLTANTEAFF. The CDR3 bases are TGTGCCAGCAGCTTAACAGCTAACACTGAAGCTTTCTTT.

This sequence joins TRBV11-2 and TRBJ2-1; 8 positions match TRBD2. Germline CDR1 reads SGHAT; CDR2 reads FQNNGV. The CDR3 contains 17 residues. V trimming: 1 base; J trimming: 7 bases; junction bases outside the gene matches: 12. As DNA, the CDR3 is TGTGCCAGCAGCTTAGCCCCTGGGGGTAGCGGGGTAAATGAGCAGTTCTTC. Protein sequence: CASSLAPGGSGVNEQFF. The variable domain in full, completed from reference TRBV11-2 and TRBJ2-1, reads EAGVAQSPRYKIIEKRQSVAFWCNPISGHATLYWYQQILGQGPKLLIQFQNNGVVDDSQLPKDRFSAERLKGVDSTLKIQPAKLEDSAVYLCASSLAPGGSGVNEQFFGPGTRLTVL.

The CDR3 here is CASSIGLAGGVLAKNIQYF. The CDR3 nucleotides are TGTGCCAGTAGTATCGGACTAGCGGGGGGGGTCCTAGCCAAAAACATTCAGTACTTC. The chain carries TRBV19 and TRBJ2-4; 15 nucleotides match TRBD2. Germline CDR1 LNHDA, CDR2 SQIVND (reference sequence). Germline trimming cut 3 bases from V and 0 bases from J; bases unmatched to any gene: 6. The CDR3 is 19 amino acids.

J is TRBJ2-7 and V is TRBV11-2; the match to TRBD1 covers 8 bases. Germline values: CDR1 SGHAT, CDR2 FQNNGV. CDR3 length: 13 residues. V dropped 8 bases and J dropped 4; count of bases not matched to a gene: 7. The CDR3 coding sequence is TGTGCCAGCGGAATGACAGGGGTATACGAGCAGTACTTC. Amino acids: CASGMTGVYEQYF.

The chain combines TRBV27 with TRBJ1-3; D uncertain. CDR1 and CDR2 (germline): MNHEY, SMNVEV (reference sequence). Trimming took 7 bases from V and 0 from J, leaving 10 bases between them. CDR3 length: 14 amino acids. The CDR3 DNA follows: TGTGCCAGCAAAATGTCGAGCTCTGGAAACACCATATATTTT. Amino acid sequence: CASKMSSSGNTIYF.

This chain uses TRBV6-6 with TRBJ1-2, with D maybe TRBD1 (6 bases). In germline, CDR1 is MNHNY, CDR2 SVGAGI (reference sequence). Trimming left V 11 bases short and J 8 bases short, with 12 bases between. This CDR3 comprises 10 residues. The CDR3 reads CAGGGRGYTF. CDR3 sequence (DNA): TGTGCCGGGGGGGGCAGGGGCTACACCTTC.

The chain carries TRBV19 and TRBJ1-4; possibly TRBD1 for D (5 bases). Germline loops: CDR1 LNHDA, CDR2 SQIVND (reference sequence). The CDR3 loop spans 14 amino acids. V dropped 5 bases and J dropped 3 bases, with 10 bases sitting between them. The DNA for the CDR3 is TGTGCCAGTAGTCGACAGACGTCTAATGAAAAACTGTTTTTT. Its protein product is CASSRQTSNEKLFF.

This clone was detected only a few times. This chain connects TRBV5-6 to TRBJ1-6; perhaps TRBD1 as D (6 bases). The germline V and J ends were trimmed by 3 bases and 14 bases, with 15 bases remaining between them. This CDR3 contains 13 residues. Germline values: CDR1 SGHDT, CDR2 YYEEEE. The CDR3 region has the DNA TGTGCCAGCAGCTGGCCCGGACAGCCTACCCTCCACTTT. This translates into CASSWPGQPTLHF.

The chain employs TRBV24-1 and TRBJ2-3; D perhaps matches TRBD1 (5 bases). V lost 4 bases to trimming and J lost 2 bases, with 18 bases between them. The length of the CDR3 is 17 residues. The germline V gene encodes CDR1 KGHDR and CDR2 SFDVKD. CDR3: CATSDRGQPGPTDTQYF. The DNA of the CDR3 is TGTGCCACCAGTGACCGAGGACAACCGGGCCCCACAGATACGCAGTATTTT.

This sequence joins TRBV5-1 and TRBJ2-7; perhaps TRBD1 as D (6 bases). Germline CDR1 SGHRS, CDR2 YFSETQ. The CDR3 sequence is 15 residues long. Trimming took off 4 bases at V and 2 bases at J, with 16 bases between the two ends. CDR3 residues: CASSREGQSTYEQYF. CDR3 coding DNA: TGCGCCAGCAGCAGGGAAGGACAGTCGACCTACGAGCAGTACTTC.

The gene calls are TRBV6-5 and TRBJ1-1; perhaps TRBD1 as D (6 bases). Per the germline V gene, CDR1 is MNHEY and CDR2 is SVGAGI. The CDR3 extends over 14 amino acids. The V and J ends lost 7 bases and 0 bases respectively, with 12 bases between them. Here the CDR3 reads CASKRSGVNTEAFF. CDR3 coding DNA: TGTGCCAGCAAGCGTTCAGGGGTGAACACTGAAGCTTTCTTT.

Only a few counts were recorded for this clone. The chain employs TRBV11-1 and TRBJ1-1; D is unclear. Trimming shortened V by 5 bases and J by 0 bases, and 13 bases separated the two germline ends. The CDR3 totals 15 residues. Germline CDR1 and CDR2: SGHAT and FQDESV (reference sequence). The DNA for the CDR3 is TGTGCCAGCAGCCCCACAGAAAGGATGAACACTGAAGCTTTCTTT. Translating gives CASSPTERMNTEAFF.